The rows below give T cell receptor beta chains drawn from one sample of a study of T cells in tumors after PD-1 blockade. TCRdb's table, derived via immunoSEQ multiplex PCR, lists solely in-frame clones and lacks some. The sample holds fewer than 25,000 clones, 65% to 85% seen once. The specimen was PBMCs, collected after anti-PD-1 treatment. The receptor source for this set is a human donor with basal cell carcinoma. CDR3s include the opening cysteine and the closing phenylalanine or tryptophan. A D gene is named only where the DNA matches it firmly. A row's size may be missing; if present it is once, few, many or a size class.

J gene: TRBJ2-2
D gene: TRBD2
V gene: TRBV9
clone size: once
CDR3 protein: CASSALFNPGLAGRGTGELFF
CDR3 DNA: TGTGCCAGCAGCGCCCTATTTAACCCGGGACTAGCGGGGAGGGGCACCGGGGAGCTGTTTTTT

J gene: TRBJ2-2
D gene: -
V gene: TRBV7-6
clone size: once
CDR3 protein: CASRQGQFPGELFF
CDR3 DNA: TGTGCCAGCAGACAAGGACAGTTTCCCGGGGAGCTGTTTTTT

J gene: TRBJ1-3
D gene: -
V gene: TRBV28
clone size: -
CDR3 protein: CASQTSSSGNTIYF
CDR3 DNA: TGTGCCAGCCAAACATCCAGCTCTGGAAACACCATATATTTT

J gene: TRBJ2-1
D gene: -
V gene: TRBV7-6
clone size: -
CDR3 protein: CASSSVYGTEEQFF
CDR3 DNA: TGTGCCAGCAGCTCCGTGTATGGTACGGAAGAGCAGTTCTTC

J gene: TRBJ1-1
D gene: -
V gene: TRBV18
clone size: few
CDR3 protein: CASSPSAKNTEAFF
CDR3 DNA: TGTGCCAGCTCACCCTCGGCAAAGAACACTGAAGCTTTCTTT

J gene: TRBJ2-7
D gene: -
V gene: TRBV27
clone size: -
CDR3 protein: CASSLSLRTGEQYF
CDR3 DNA: TGTGCCAGCAGTTTATCCCTCCGTACCGGCGAGCAGTACTTC

J gene: TRBJ1-2
D gene: -
V gene: TRBV3-1/TRBV3-2
clone size: -
CDR3 protein: CASSQGQAPYGYTF
CDR3 DNA: TGTGCCAGCAGCCAAGGACAGGCCCCCTATGGCTACACCTTC

J gene: TRBJ1-3
D gene: -
V gene: TRBV6-5
clone size: -
CDR3 protein: CASRRGGNSGNTIYF
CDR3 DNA: TGTGCCAGCAGAAGAGGTGGAAACTCTGGAAACACCATATATTTT

J gene: TRBJ1-5
D gene: -
V gene: TRBV6-5
clone size: -
CDR3 protein: CASTQQANSNQPQHF
CDR3 DNA: TGTGCCAGCACCCAACAGGCAAATAGCAATCAGCCCCAGCATTTT

J gene: TRBJ2-3
D gene: TRBD2
V gene: TRBV5-1
clone size: -
CDR3 protein: CASSPTGTSGVTDTQYF
CDR3 DNA: TGCGCCAGCAGCCCGACAGGGACTAGCGGGGTCACAGATACGCAGTATTTT

J gene: TRBJ1-6
D gene: -
V gene: TRBV30
clone size: once
CDR3 protein: CAWHSGFNNSPLHF
CDR3 DNA: TGTGCCTGGCACAGCGGGTTTAATAATTCACCCCTCCACTTT

J gene: TRBJ2-1
D gene: -
V gene: TRBV10-3
clone size: -
CDR3 protein: CAIGEGGRWDEQFF
CDR3 DNA: TGTGCCATAGGGGAGGGGGGCCGATGGGATGAGCAGTTCTTC

J gene: TRBJ1-4
D gene: -
V gene: TRBV11-2
clone size: once
CDR3 protein: CASSLTQLTGDFNEKLFF
CDR3 DNA: TGTGCCAGCAGCTTAACACAACTGACAGGAGATTTTAATGAAAAACTGTTTTTT

J gene: TRBJ2-3
D gene: TRBD2
V gene: TRBV6-6
clone size: -
CDR3 protein: CASSQKRGGSTDTQYF
CDR3 DNA: TGTGCCAGCAGTCAGAAGCGGGGGGGCTCCACAGATACGCAGTATTTT

J gene: TRBJ2-7
D gene: TRBD1
V gene: TRBV6-5
clone size: -
CDR3 protein: CASRTGQGEQYF
CDR3 DNA: TGTGCCAGCAGAACGGGACAGGGCGAGCAGTACTTC

J gene: TRBJ2-7
D gene: TRBD1
V gene: TRBV9
clone size: -
CDR3 protein: CASSVTGGTYEQYF
CDR3 DNA: TGTGCCAGCAGCGTAACAGGGGGAACCTACGAGCAGTACTTC

J gene: TRBJ1-5
D gene: -
V gene: TRBV7-2
clone size: -
CDR3 protein: CASSLLNGNQPQHF
CDR3 DNA: TGTGCCAGCAGCTTACTTAACGGCAATCAGCCCCAGCATTTT

J gene: TRBJ1-1
D gene: -
V gene: TRBV27
clone size: -
CDR3 protein: CASRKRGFTEAFF
CDR3 DNA: TGTGCCAGCAGGAAGAGGGGCTTCACTGAAGCTTTCTTT

J gene: TRBJ2-1
D gene: -
V gene: TRBV7-8
clone size: once
CDR3 protein: CASSLRYNEQFF
CDR3 DNA: TGTGCCAGCAGCTTAAGGTACAATGAGCAGTTCTTC

J gene: TRBJ1-1
D gene: -
V gene: TRBV2
clone size: few
CDR3 protein: CASSVTDMNTEAFF
CDR3 DNA: TGTGCCAGCAGTGTGACGGATATGAACACTGAAGCTTTCTTT

J gene: TRBJ2-3
D gene: -
V gene: TRBV7-6
clone size: -
CDR3 protein: CASSLAWGVTDTQYF
CDR3 DNA: TGTGCCAGCAGCCTCGCTTGGGGAGTCACAGATACGCAGTATTTT

J gene: TRBJ1-1
D gene: -
V gene: TRBV5-3
clone size: -
CDR3 protein: CARSLSDQGMNTEAFF
CDR3 DNA: TGTGCCAGAAGCTTGTCTGACCAGGGGATGAACACTGAAGCTTTCTTT

J gene: TRBJ2-3
D gene: -
V gene: TRBV6-4
clone size: -
CDR3 protein: CASSDGPTTDTQYF
CDR3 DNA: TGTGCCAGCAGCGACGGGCCGACGACAGATACGCAGTATTTT

J gene: TRBJ1-5
D gene: -
V gene: TRBV19
clone size: once
CDR3 protein: CASRATGPRPQHF
CDR3 DNA: TGTGCCAGTAGGGCCACAGGCCCTCGGCCCCAGCATTTT

J gene: TRBJ2-6
D gene: -
V gene: TRBV7-9
clone size: -
CDR3 protein: CASSLASGANVLTF
CDR3 DNA: TGTGCCAGCAGCTTAGCTTCTGGGGCCAACGTCCTGACTTTC

J gene: TRBJ2-5
D gene: -
V gene: TRBV6-1
clone size: -
CDR3 protein: CASSEIGRERETQYF
CDR3 DNA: TGTGCCAGCAGTGAAATCGGCAGGGAGAGGGAGACCCAGTACTTC

J gene: TRBJ1-6
D gene: -
V gene: TRBV19
clone size: -
CDR3 protein: CASSIVSGSSYNSPLHF
CDR3 DNA: TGTGCCAGTAGTATAGTTTCCGGGAGCTCCTATAATTCACCCCTCCACTTT

J gene: TRBJ1-2
D gene: -
V gene: TRBV6-1
clone size: -
CDR3 protein: CASSEEGPYGYTF
CDR3 DNA: TGTGCCAGCAGTGAAGAGGGGCCCTATGGCTACACCTTC

J gene: TRBJ1-1
D gene: -
V gene: TRBV5-1
clone size: -
CDR3 protein: CASSPTPNTEAFF
CDR3 DNA: TGCGCCAGCAGCCCTACCCCGAACACTGAAGCTTTCTTT